Listed below are T cell receptor beta chains from one sample, sequenced in a study of control samples from healthy donors and cancer patients. Measured with immunoSEQ multiplex PCR; TCRdb has only the in-frame clones, and not every one. The sample lists over 150,000 clones, about 94% occurring once. Sequenced: blood. The receptors come from a man in his forties in good health. The CDR3 runs from the conserved cysteine through the conserved F or W. Fields, in order: V gene, clone size, D gene, J gene, CDR3 DNA, CDR3 protein. D genes are given only for firm matches. Expanded clones get a size class; other rows say once, few or many, or leave the size out.

TRBV18	NA	NA	TRBJ1-4	TGTGCCAGCTCACCATCTCTGACCGCCAATGAAAAACTGTTTTTT	CASSPSLTANEKLFF
TRBV7-9	NA	NA	TRBJ1-5	TGTGCCAGCAGCCTCGGGCGCAATCAGCCCCAGCATTTT	CASSLGRNQPQHF
TRBV4-1	NA	NA	TRBJ1-4	TGCGCCAGCAGCCAAGTCCATCTTGAAAAACTGTTTTTT	CASSQVHLEKLFF
TRBV19	NA	NA	TRBJ2-7	TGTGCCAGTAGTATGGGGGTAGGGGAAGGCTACGAGCAGTACTTC	CASSMGVGEGYEQYF
TRBV2	NA	TRBD1	TRBJ1-5	TGTGCCAGCAGTCAGGGGGGGCGTCAGCCCCAGCATTTT	CASSQGGRQPQHF
TRBV6-5	NA	NA	TRBJ1-1	TGTGCCAGCGGCGGGAACACTGAAGCTTTCTTT	CASGGNTEAFF
TRBV6-1	NA	NA	TRBJ1-2	TGTGCCAGCAGTGCTCCAACGGGGTCGTCGCTTCACTGGGTCTATGGCTACACCTTC	CASSAPTGSSLHWVYGYTF
TRBV9	NA	TRBD1	TRBJ1-5	TGTGCCAGCAGCGGACAGGGATCAAATCAGCCCCAGCATTTT	CASSGQGSNQPQHF
TRBV4-1	NA	TRBD1	TRBJ2-2	TGCGCCAGCAGCCCGGGACAGGGAATCGGGGAGCTGTTTTTT	CASSPGQGIGELFF
TRBV7-9	NA	TRBD1	TRBJ2-1	TGTGCCAGCAGCTTAGGGGGACAGGGGAACAATGAGCAGTTCTTC	CASSLGGQGNNEQFF
TRBV19	NA	TRBD1	TRBJ1-5	TGTGCCAGTAGTGGCGGGACAGGGGGCAATCAGCCCCAGCATTTT	CASSGGTGGNQPQHF
TRBV6-5	NA	TRBD1	TRBJ1-1	TGTGCCAGCAGTTACCGGGACAGACGGACTGAAGCTTTCTTT	CASSYRDRRTEAFF
TRBV4-1	NA	TRBD1	TRBJ2-1	TGCGCCAGCAGCCGGGTGACAGGGAATAATGAGCAGTTCTTC	CASSRVTGNNEQFF
TRBV7-2	NA	TRBD1	TRBJ2-1	TGTGCCAGCAGCAAGGACAGGTCCTACAATGAGCAGTTCTTC	CASSKDRSYNEQFF
TRBV4-1	NA	NA	TRBJ1-2	TGCGCCAGCAGCCAAGAAGGGACATCCACCCTCTATGGCTACACCTTC	CASSQEGTSTLYGYTF
TRBV29-1	NA	TRBD2	TRBJ2-1	TGCAGCGTCGGGACTAGCGGGGGCAATGAGCAGTTCTTC	CSVGTSGGNEQFF
TRBV5-1	NA	NA	TRBJ2-7	TGCGCCAGCAGCTACTTGGGGCCAGGCTACGAGCAGTACTTC	CASSYLGPGYEQYF
TRBV28	NA	NA	TRBJ1-3	TGTGCCAGCTTTAGTTCTGGAAACACCATATATTTT	CASFSSGNTIYF
TRBV9	NA	NA	TRBJ2-3	TGTGCCAGCAGCGTAGGCGGGGGCCACACAGATACGCAGTATTTT	CASSVGGGHTDTQYF
TRBV4-1	NA	TRBD2	TRBJ2-7	TGCGCCAGCAGCCAAGAGGGACTAGCGGGTACCTCCTACGAGCAGTACTTC	CASSQEGLAGTSYEQYF
TRBV29-1	NA	NA	TRBJ2-1	TGCAGCGTCGTCGGAAAACAAAATGAGCAGTTCTTC	CSVVGKQNEQFF
TRBV18	once	NA	TRBJ1-3	TGTGCCAGCTCACCGACGGGGGTGTTGGACACCATATATTTT	CASSPTGVLDTIYF
TRBV6-6	NA	NA	TRBJ1-5	TGTGCCAGCAGTTACGTAGGGTTAGGGTCCCAGCCCCAGCATTTT	CASSYVGLGSQPQHF
TRBV5-4	NA	NA	TRBJ2-1	TGTGCCAGCAGCCCCCCCCAGCGGGCTAATGAGCAGTTCTTC	CASSPPQRANEQFF
TRBV6-2/TRBV6-3	NA	NA	TRBJ1-5	TGTGCCAGCAGTTACAGTGTCACTAGCAAGGCCCAGCATTTT	CASSYSVTSKAQHF
TRBV7-9	NA	NA	TRBJ1-4	TGTGCCAGCAGCTCCCCAACTAATGAAAAACTGTTTTTT	CASSSPTNEKLFF
TRBV11-2	NA	TRBD1	TRBJ2-7	TGTGCCAGCAGCACCCGGGACAGGGATTACGAGCAGTACTTC	CASSTRDRDYEQYF
TRBV28	NA	TRBD1	TRBJ1-1	TGTGCCAGCAGGGGGGACAGGGCAAACACTGAAGCTTTCTTT	CASRGDRANTEAFF
TRBV30	NA	NA	TRBJ1-4	TGTGCCTGGAGTACGGACAGCGGAGCAACTAATGAAAAACTGTTTTTT	CAWSTDSGATNEKLFF
TRBV5-1	NA	NA	TRBJ2-3	TGCGCCAGCAGCTTACTATCCGGGGTCTCCACAGATACGCAGTATTTT	CASSLLSGVSTDTQYF
TRBV7-8	NA	TRBD1	TRBJ1-2	TGTGCCAGCAGCCCGGGACAGGGGGATATAGGTGGTGGCTACACCTTC	CASSPGQGDIGGGYTF
TRBV10-2	NA	TRBD1	TRBJ1-6	TGCGCCAGCAGTTCGGGACAGGGGAATTCACCCCTCCACTTT	CASSSGQGNSPLHF
TRBV10-2	NA	NA	TRBJ2-5	TGCGCCAGCAGTGAGACAGGGGAGACCCAGTACTTC	CASSETGETQYF
TRBV30	once	NA	TRBJ2-7	TGTGCCTGGAGAGTAGGGGTTACCTACGAGCAGTACTTC	CAWRVGVTYEQYF
TRBV5-6	NA	NA	TRBJ2-6	TGTGCCAGCAGACAGGGATCTGGGGCCAACGTCCTGACTTTC	CASRQGSGANVLTF
TRBV11-2	NA	TRBD1	TRBJ1-2	TGTGCCAGCAGTTCGGACAGGACCTATGGCTACACCTTC	CASSSDRTYGYTF
TRBV7-8	NA	NA	TRBJ1-6	TGTGCCAGCAGCTTAGACCAGGGTGCGGGCTCACCCCTCCACTTT	CASSLDQGAGSPLHF
TRBV18	NA	TRBD1	TRBJ1-6	TGTGCCAGCTCACCGGACAGGGGGCGGAATTCACCCCTCCACTTT	CASSPDRGRNSPLHF
TRBV19	once	TRBD2	TRBJ2-7	TGTGCCAGTAGTAAACTAGCGGGGGCGTACGAGCAGTACTTC	CASSKLAGAYEQYF
TRBV27	NA	NA	TRBJ1-6	TGTGCCAGCAGTCCGTCAAGGACTACCTATTCACCCCTCCACTTT	CASSPSRTTYSPLHF
TRBV5-6	NA	NA	TRBJ2-2	TGTGCCAGCAGCTTGGGGGGAACCGGGGAGCTGTTTTTT	CASSLGGTGELFF
TRBV6-1	NA	NA	TRBJ1-5	TGTGCCAGCAGTGAAAAGCAGGTCAATCAGCCCCAGCATTTT	CASSEKQVNQPQHF
TRBV18	once	TRBD1	TRBJ1-3	TGTGCCAGCTCCCGATACGAGACAGGGAACTCTGGAAGCACCATATATTTT	CASSRYETGNSGSTIYF
TRBV9	NA	NA	TRBJ2-7	TGTGCCAGCAGCGTGGGGGCAGGGGATTACGAGCAGTACTTC	CASSVGAGDYEQYF
TRBV14	NA	NA	TRBJ1-5	TGTGCCAGCAGCCTCAGGGGTTGGAATCAGCCCCAGCATTTT	CASSLRGWNQPQHF
TRBV27	NA	NA	TRBJ1-2	TGTGCCAGCAGTTTATCGACAGCTAACTATGGCTACACCTTC	CASSLSTANYGYTF
TRBV29-1	NA	NA	TRBJ2-3	TGCAGCGTCCGCCGGGGGGCTAGCACAGATACGCAGTATTTT	CSVRRGASTDTQYF
TRBV7-9	NA	NA	TRBJ1-4	TGTGCCAGCAGCCCCGTCGGGGTCGTAGGAGAAAAACTGTTTTTT	CASSPVGVVGEKLFF
TRBV19	NA	NA	TRBJ1-3	TGTGCCAGTACCCCCCCCGTGGCGGGGCGAAGTTTTGGAAACACCATATATTTT	CASTPPVAGRSFGNTIYF
TRBV24-1	NA	TRBD1	TRBJ2-2	TGTGCCACCCAGACAGGGGAGTACTCCGGGGAGCTGTTTTTT	CATQTGEYSGELFF
TRBV6-5	NA	NA	TRBJ2-3	TGTGCCAGCAGTTACGCGGACGGCTTAGATACGCAGTATTTT	CASSYADGLDTQYF
TRBV18	NA	NA	TRBJ1-4	TGTGCCAGCTCACCGACTGCAACTAATGAAAAACTGTTTTTT	CASSPTATNEKLFF
TRBV6-5	NA	NA	TRBJ2-7	TGTGCCAGCAGTCCCCGGGCAGGAGGGGACTACGAGCAGTACTTC	CASSPRAGGDYEQYF
TRBV4-2	NA	TRBD1	TRBJ1-1	TGTGCCAGCAGCTTAGAGGGACAGGGGGCTGAAGCTTTCTTT	CASSLEGQGAEAFF
TRBV30	NA	TRBD2	TRBJ2-1	TGTGCCTGGAGCCCTATGCTCCTAGCGGGGGGGCCTAGTGAGCAGTTCTTC	CAWSPMLLAGGPSEQFF